The entry below describes one TCR beta chain. Its matching antigen is unknown. V lost 5 bases and J lost 12; bases outside the gene matches: 9. Germline assignment: CDR1 MNHNS and CDR2 SASEGT. This CDR3 spans 12 amino acids. The data were taken from a study of beta chain features in type 1 diabetes. Study conclusions and caveats: Shortening of TCRB CDR3s, moderate but significant, appeared in all four CD4+ subsets of Type 1 diabetes patients.

Expressed TCRB transcripts were sequenced, since all the RNA that had been isolated was reverse transcribed. Clones were sequenced by immunoSEQ multiplex PCR, and TCRdb holds only the in-frame ones, with some missing. The sample includes about 640,000 clones, around 12% of them seen just once. This TCR derives from a man younger than 45 with type 1 diabetes. Sample: naive CD4+ T cells from blood. The chain has TRBV6-1 and TRBJ1-1, with 7 positions matching TRBD1. CDR3 nucleotides: TGTGCCAGCAGTCCGCCACAGGGGAGGACTTTCTTT. Translating it yields CASSPPQGRTFF.